The rows below give T cell receptor beta chains drawn from one sample of a study of CXCR3-negative and CXCR3-positive naive CD8 T cells. Each CDR3 protein gets one entry in TCRdb, which reprocessed the 5' RACE reads and gives no DNA. Its table records around 61,000 distinct CDR3 sequences. The material sequenced was naive CXCR3+ CD8+ T cells from blood. The receptors stem from a human donor in good health. Some clones in this sample may be carry-over from other donors' samples. CDR3s include the opening cysteine and the closing phenylalanine or tryptophan.

TRBJ2-7	TRBV19	CASSEGDSFYEQYF
TRBJ2-1	TRBV15	CATSREAQGADNEQFF
TRBJ2-1	TRBV9	CASSARGGYSYNEQFF
TRBJ2-7	TRBV30	CAWSPLDGSYEQYF
TRBJ2-7	TRBV18	CASFPTATEDRVVAYEQYF
TRBJ2-6	TRBV6-4	CASSVSSGANVLTF
TRBJ1-1	TRBV28	CASSFRPNGYTEAFF
TRBJ2-1	TRBV9	CASSAPPGDRGYNEQFF
TRBJ2-7	TRBV12-5	CASASGTYEQYF
TRBJ2-6	TRBV12-3/TRBV12-4	CASRGLAGGSYSGANVLTF
TRBJ2-1	TRBV2	CASRPGGGPNEQFF
TRBJ2-7	TRBV7-6	CASSLLAGGYEQYF
TRBJ2-7	TRBV6-5	CASSNRDTNEQYF
TRBJ2-3	TRBV29-1	CSVDVSRSTDTQYF
TRBJ1-1	TRBV29-1	CSVDSRNTNTEAFF
TRBJ1-4	TRBV29-1	CSVEGLKGAGQGGEKLFF
TRBJ1-4	TRBV7-9	CASSPGRDSTNEKLFF
TRBJ2-7	TRBV7-9	CASSSRDGSYEQYF
TRBJ2-7	TRBV4-3	CASSQKGGSGEQYF
TRBJ2-7	TRBV20-1	CSAKGSRTSYEQYF
TRBJ2-3	TRBV11-2	CASSPTARTGSTDTQYF
TRBJ1-1	TRBV7-9	CASRLGQREAFF
TRBJ2-5	TRBV27	CASSHRVSEETQYF
TRBJ2-5	TRBV9	CASSVFEQYQETQYF
TRBJ2-2	TRBV7-7	CASSLAGTQANTGELFF
TRBJ2-1	TRBV3-1	CASSPFGTDYNEQFF
TRBJ1-5	TRBV9	CASSKRGQATPSNQPQHF
TRBJ2-7	TRBV29-1	CSVEDDRGLSYEQYF
TRBJ2-7	TRBV14	CASSHQDSYEQYF
TRBJ1-1	TRBV25-1	CASSDWRHTEAFF
TRBJ1-1	TRBV9	CASSAPSDLNEAFF
TRBJ2-7	TRBV7-3	CASSSGQHYEQYF
TRBJ2-1	TRBV7-8	CASSLYRDPEQFF
TRBJ1-2	TRBV7-9	CASSFGTGGIANYGYTF
TRBJ2-7	TRBV6-5	CASSSGGTATEQYF
TRBJ2-1	TRBV12-3/TRBV12-4	CASSSTTGSYNEQFF
TRBJ2-4	TRBV28	CASSWRQGKNIQYF
TRBJ1-4	TRBV12-5	CASGLDSSSLSEIGEKLFF
TRBJ1-2	TRBV20-1	CSARTSQNYGYTF
TRBJ2-7	TRBV9	CASSDRTSSEQYF
TRBJ2-1	TRBV7-9	CASSPSETGWYDEQFF
TRBJ2-7	TRBV28	CASSPTGSGYEQYF
TRBJ2-7	TRBV29-1	CSVAGTGESGQYF
TRBJ2-7	TRBV5-1	CASSLDRGAYYEQYF
TRBJ1-2	TRBV7-8	CASSLVGLPGYTF
TRBJ2-2	TRBV29-1	CSVVEGPGELFF
TRBJ2-1	TRBV27	CASSLVAGGPNEQFF
TRBJ2-1	TRBV19	CASREGSYNEQFF